This T cell receptor beta chain was found in a study of blood T cell repertoires in COVID-19. Study background: In each case, the material was cDNA or gDNA derived from T cells, B-cell-depleted T cells, or PBMCs.

The CDR3 loop spans 15 amino acids. V lost 2 bases and J lost 2, with 13 bases in between. Germline-derived CDR1 and CDR2 are LNHDA and SQIVND (reference sequence). Only in-frame clones appear in the TCRdb table, and some are missing; sequencing was by immunoSEQ multiplex PCR. The table records approximately 150,000 clones, over 75% of them present only once. The chain is built from TRBV19 and TRBJ2-7; D might be TRBD2 (6 bases). This TCR was recovered from a man between 65 and 79 years old who had recovered from COVID-19. The sample taken for sequencing was peripheral blood. For the CDR3, the DNA is TGTGCCAGTAGTATATATCCTAGCGAACCCTACGAGCAGTACTTC. Translation: CASSIYPSEPYEQYF.